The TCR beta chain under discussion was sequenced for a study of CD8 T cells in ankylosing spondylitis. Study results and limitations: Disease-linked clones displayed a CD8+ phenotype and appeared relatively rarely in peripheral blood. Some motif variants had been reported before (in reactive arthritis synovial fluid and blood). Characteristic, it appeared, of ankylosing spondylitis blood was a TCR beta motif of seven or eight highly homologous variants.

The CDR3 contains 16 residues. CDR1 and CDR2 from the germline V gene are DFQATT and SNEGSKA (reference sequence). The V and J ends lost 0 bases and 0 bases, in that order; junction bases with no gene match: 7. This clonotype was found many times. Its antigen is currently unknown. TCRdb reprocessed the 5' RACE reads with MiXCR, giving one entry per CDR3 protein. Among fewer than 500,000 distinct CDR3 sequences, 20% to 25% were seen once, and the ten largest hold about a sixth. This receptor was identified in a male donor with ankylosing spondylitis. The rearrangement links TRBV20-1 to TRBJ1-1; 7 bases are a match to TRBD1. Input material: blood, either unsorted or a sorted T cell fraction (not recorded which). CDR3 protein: CSAREFAGTVNTEAFF. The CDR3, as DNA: TGCAGTGCTAGAGAATTTGCCGGGACAGTGAACACTGAAGCTTTCTTT.